The T cell receptor (beta chain) under discussion was sequenced for a study of blood T cell repertoires in COVID-19 (TCRdb year 2020). Regarding the study in general: The collaborator samples originated in the United States, Italy and Spain and spanned the acute and convalescent phases of COVID-19. The material from the prospective study consisted of cDNA or gDNA derived from T cells, B-cell-depleted T cells, or PBMCs. Deeply sampled blood TCRbeta repertoires from subjects exposed to, actively infected with, or recovered from COVID-19 were included in the dataset. The repertoires were released in a freely available public database meant as a resource for research on the immune response to SARS-CoV-2. The samples were drawn from two sources: the first 160 participants of the ongoing ImmuneRACE study, and fewer than 1,500 subjects contributed by 6 global collaborators. Nearly every sample came with metadata listing a de-identified subject ID, COVID-19 status, age in years and sex. Where HLA class I and class II types were available, the types were taken from metadata supplied by the sample provider, not from assay-based typing. What the study reported, not specific to this receptor: The quantity of clinical and demographic metadata differed by source and by participant and was supplied without curation.

Each collaborating institution followed its own protocols to collect whole blood in K2EDTA tubes. For TCRbeta analysis, collaborators shipped samples in one of three forms: frozen whole blood, isolated PBMCs, or DNA extracted from either of those sample types. On this clone itself: No cognate antigen has been identified for it. The record has no base qualities; no much larger clone is one base away.

The immunoSEQ Assay, a bias-controlled multiplex PCR, was used to amplify TCRbeta CDR3 regions from genomic DNA. On the authors' methods: Nucleated cell counts per sample were estimated from amplification of reference gene primers within the assay. To quantify the absolute abundance of each unique TCRbeta CDR3 rearrangement, sequence reads were collapsed and filtered. For each sample, productive Simpson clonality was calculated by taking the square root of Simpson's diversity index across productive rearrangements. The source is immuneACCESS, and TCRdb retained only in-frame sequences with V and J called. Part of the clones is not carried over; for the studies checked, unresolved V genes explain less than half of this, and the remainder is unexplained. V, J and clone size derive from that table, while D and trimming were established from the DNA sequence. The sample profile shows more than 90,000 clones; roughly 80% of them were found once. The top ten clonotypes cover 2% to 3% of the sample.

This receptor was obtained from a man in his fifties with acute or convalescent COVID-19. Sequencing input: peripheral blood.

The CDR3 protein is CATKTGFSETQYF. The DNA sequence reads TGTGCCACCAAGACAGGGTTTAGTGAGACCCAGTACTTC. Recombination connected TRBV19 to TRBJ2-5; the junction holds 7 bases that match TRBD1. From V the trimming removes 10 bases and from J it removes 5 bases, while the gene matches leave 10 bases of the junction unaccounted for. The CDR3 holds 13 amino acids from the cysteine to the phenylalanine. The entry retains the CDR3 DNA only, 39 bases that are in frame from base 1. Sequences LNHDA (CDR1) and SQIVND (CDR2) are obtained from the germline V gene (reference sequence).